Listed below are T cell receptor beta chains from one sample, sequenced in a study of T cells after posttransplantation cyclophosphamide. Sequencing used immunoSEQ multiplex PCR; TCRdb keeps in-frame clones, though not all of them. This sample has tens of thousands of clones and no singletons, with around 1.9% in the ten largest. The source was PBMCs, collected after allogeneic stem cell transplant with posttransplant cyclophosphamide. The source is a young adult male patient who received an allogeneic stem cell transplant from a related donor, was CMV-positive, and had no GVHD. Some T cells may trace back to the graft donor. CDR3s include the opening cysteine and the closing phenylalanine or tryptophan. A D gene is named only where the DNA matches it firmly.

CASSFTGTGNTEAFF,TRBJ1-1,TRBD1,TRBV4-1
CASSIGGREWDEQYF,TRBJ2-7,.,TRBV19
CAISETAVYNEQFF,TRBJ2-1,.,TRBV10-3
CASSADSAFLYEQYF,TRBJ2-7,.,TRBV9
CASSLTTGANTGELFF,TRBJ2-2,.,TRBV7-3
CASSFIQGAGQETQYF,TRBJ2-5,TRBD1,TRBV5-8
CASSDRVYGYTF,TRBJ1-2,TRBD1,TRBV28
CASSLQGYQPQHF,TRBJ1-5,.,TRBV5-5
CASSIQGVQPQHF,TRBJ1-5,.,TRBV19
CASSNSGASGQPQHF,TRBJ1-5,.,TRBV28
CASRSTGRFEQYF,TRBJ2-7,TRBD1,TRBV6-1
CASSPSTANTDTQYF,TRBJ2-3,.,TRBV5-1
CASSVGEDYEQYF,.,.,TRBV9
CASSPRGGRETQYF,TRBJ2-5,TRBD2,TRBV13
CASSIPGQTEAFF,TRBJ1-1,TRBD1,TRBV5-4
CASSHAGLEQYF,TRBJ2-7,.,TRBV19
CASSLGGQEGEQYF,TRBJ2-7,TRBD1,TRBV19
CASSLTGNTEAFF,TRBJ1-1,.,TRBV7-6
CASSLLSGHEKLFF,TRBJ1-4,.,TRBV27
CASSEIRRGLTYEQYF,TRBJ2-7,.,TRBV2
CASSLRGADTQYF,TRBJ2-3,TRBD2,TRBV5-6
CASSPTSGGADIQYF,TRBJ2-4,TRBD2,TRBV5-4
CASLTGSGNTIYF,TRBJ1-3,.,TRBV13
CASSESFGQRLQETQYF,TRBJ2-5,.,TRBV6-1
CASSTGTGVWDEQFF,TRBJ2-1,TRBD1,TRBV19
CASSLLAGGVHEQFF,TRBJ2-1,TRBD2,TRBV7-9
CASSSQGAENTIYF,TRBJ1-3,TRBD1,TRBV13
CASRAWAGGPNTGELFF,TRBJ2-2,TRBD2,TRBV19
CASSPPTGEETQYF,TRBJ2-5,TRBD1,TRBV18
CASSLGTGGVGTGELFF,TRBJ2-2,TRBD1,TRBV11-2
CASSEGRGGETQYF,TRBJ2-5,.,TRBV2
CASTGSQVNQPQHF,TRBJ1-5,.,TRBV10-1
CASSPRRGGEQYF,TRBJ2-7,.,TRBV11-2
CASSYDGSGRAEQFF,TRBJ2-1,TRBD2,TRBV6-6
CATDDLGQHSYEQYF,TRBJ2-7,.,TRBV11-3
CASSLFWTSTDTQYF,TRBJ2-3,.,TRBV27
CAWTLKRATEAFF,TRBJ1-1,.,TRBV30
CASSQGPGQGNEQFF,TRBJ2-1,TRBD1,TRBV4-1
CASSLLTDEQYF,TRBJ2-7,.,TRBV28
CASSLRGRYEQYF,TRBJ2-7,.,TRBV5-4
CASSVPGLTQETQYF,TRBJ2-5,.,TRBV28
CASSSNRADTGELFF,TRBJ2-2,.,TRBV11-2
CASSLDSAGGSDTQYF,TRBJ2-3,TRBD2,TRBV7-9
CASSMVAGRGELFF,TRBJ2-2,TRBD2,TRBV19
CAISVLPGSPRDGYTF,TRBJ1-2,.,TRBV10-3
CASSSSSGNTIYF,TRBJ1-3,.,TRBV11-2
CASSLIEEDQPQHF,TRBJ1-5,.,TRBV7-9
CASSVSGGGEQFF,TRBJ2-1,TRBD2,TRBV9
CSVPGTGGEGYTF,TRBJ1-2,TRBD1,TRBV29-1
CASSSPRAGGITDTQYF,TRBJ2-3,TRBD2,TRBV28
CASSLALAGYEQYF,TRBJ2-7,.,TRBV7-8
CASSGTGAWETQYF,TRBJ2-5,TRBD1,TRBV10-1